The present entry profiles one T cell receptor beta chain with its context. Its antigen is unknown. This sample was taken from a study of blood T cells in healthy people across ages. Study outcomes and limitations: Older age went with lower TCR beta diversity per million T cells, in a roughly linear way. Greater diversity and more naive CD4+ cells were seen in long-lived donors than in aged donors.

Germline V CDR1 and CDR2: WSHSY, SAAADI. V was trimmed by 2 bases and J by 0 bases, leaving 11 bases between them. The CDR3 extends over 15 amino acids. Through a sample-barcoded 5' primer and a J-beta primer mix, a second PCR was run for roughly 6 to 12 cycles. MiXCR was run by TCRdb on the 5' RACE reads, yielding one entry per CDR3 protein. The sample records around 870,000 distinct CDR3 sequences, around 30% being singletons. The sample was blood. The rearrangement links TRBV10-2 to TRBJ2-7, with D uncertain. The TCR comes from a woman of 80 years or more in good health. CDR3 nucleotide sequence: TGCGCCAGCAGTGAGGAGAGCAGGTACTCCTACGAGCAGTACTTC. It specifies CASSEESRYSYEQYF.